Reported below is one T cell receptor (beta chain). These data originate in a study of OX40 agonist ivuxolimab in advanced cancers. Profiled with immunoSEQ multiplex PCR; TCRdb holds only in-frame clones, not every one. The table shows some 150,000 clones, with about nine tenths occurring only once. Autoimmune disease history or systemic immunosuppression excluded patients. Baseline was the first blood sampling point, followed by cycle 4 day 1 and cycle 7 day 1. The CDR3 loop spans 15 amino acids. The germline V gene encodes CDR1 SGHNT and CDR2 YENEEA. V shed 5 bases, J shed 0 bases, and the junction held 6 bases outside the gene matches.

Sequenced here: CD4+ or CD8+ T cells sorted from blood, sampled in a trial of the OX40 agonist ivuxolimab. The chain couples TRBV11-3 to TRBJ2-7; TRBD1 matches at 8 bases. The sequence derives from an adult with an advanced solid tumor such as melanoma, head and neck, liver or kidney cancer. For the CDR3, the DNA is TGTGCCAGCAGCGCCCGGACAGGGCTCTCCTACGAGCAGTACTTC. Its protein is CASSARTGLSYEQYF.